The 18 T cell receptor beta chains reported below all come from one sample, sequenced in a study of Ad26.COV2.S vaccination and SARS-CoV-2 variants. Clones were read by immunoSEQ multiplex PCR, and TCRdb kept only the in-frame ones, dropping some. The data show over 90,000 clones, over 70% seen once. Here the sequenced sample was peripheral blood, taken after recovery from COVID-19. These TCRs come from a human donor who had recovered from COVID-19.

The chain links TRBV11-3 to TRBJ1-4, with a weak D call TRBD1 (6 bases). The germline CDR1 and CDR2 sequences are SGHNT and YENEEA. The CDR3 consists of 15 residues. The V gene lost 11 bases and the J gene lost 4 bases, with 20 bases spanning the gap. The CDR3 sequence is CAADSHPVGNEKLFF. The CDR3 nucleotides read TGTGCCGCGGACAGCCACCCGGTGGGTAATGAAAAACTGTTTTTT.

The V and J genes are TRBV3-1 (or the pseudogene TRBV3-2) and TRBJ1-1; 10 bases fit TRBD1. V shed 1 base, J shed 10 bases, and the junction held 3 bases outside the gene matches. The germline V gene encodes CDR1 LGHDT and CDR2 YNNKEL (reference sequence). The CDR3 has 13 amino acids. CDR3 protein: CASSQGGQGLAFF. The CDR3 DNA is TGTGCCAGCAGCCAAGGGGGACAGGGGTTAGCTTTCTTT.

This clone came up a few times. The V call is TRBV6-6, the J call TRBJ2-1; TRBD1 matches 7 bases. J gave up 5 bases and V 5 bases, and 15 bases lay outside the gene matches. The V gene's germline CDR1 is MNHNY and CDR2 SVGAGI (reference sequence). This CDR3 has 17 residues. The CDR3 DNA is TGTGCCAGCAGTCGTTATAAGGGGGCAGGGGGTAACAATGAGCAGTTCTTC. Protein sequence: CASSRYKGAGGNNEQFF.

The gene calls are TRBV27 and TRBJ2-1; TRBD1 aligns across 7 bases. Germline trimming cut 5 bases from V and 9 bases from J; bases unmatched to any gene: 1. CDR1 is MNHEY, CDR2 SMNVEV, per germline (reference sequence). The CDR3 is made up of 11 amino acids. This chain's CDR3 is CASSTGVEQFF. The DNA of the CDR3 is TGTGCCAGCAGTACAGGGGTTGAGCAGTTCTTC.

The CDR3: CASSLVSQNSNQPQHF. Written as DNA, the CDR3 is TGTGCCAGCAGCTTAGTGTCACAGAATAGCAATCAGCCCCAGCATTTT. This rearrangement joins TRBV7-2 to TRBJ1-5, with D unclear. V was shortened by 1 base and J by 0 bases, with 10 bases between the two germline ends. The germline CDR1 and CDR2 sequences are SGHTA and FQGNSA. This CDR3 has 16 amino acids.

CDR3 protein: CASSERAGRGTEAFF. The CDR3 DNA reads TGTGCCAGCAGTGAACGAGCAGGGCGAGGGACTGAAGCTTTCTTT. The V call is TRBV2, the J call TRBJ1-1, with D possibly TRBD1 on 5 matching bases. The CDR3 extends over 15 amino acids. Trimming took 2 bases from V and 5 from J, leaving 15 bases between them. Per the germline V gene, CDR1 is SNHLY and CDR2 is FYNNEI.

This clone was found many times. The CDR3 spells CAISAAGGLGELFF. The DNA for the CDR3 is TGTGCCATCAGCGCCGCGGGTGGGCTCGGGGAGCTGTTTTTT. V usage is TRBV10-3 and J usage is TRBJ2-2, with D possibly being TRBD2 (5 bases). This CDR3 is built from 14 residues. Germline-derived CDR1 and CDR2 are ENHRY and SYGVKD. Trimming took off 6 bases at V and 7 bases at J, with 15 bases between the two ends.

This chain joins TRBV2 and TRBJ2-7; TRBD2 is a possible D gene (5 bases). This CDR3 contains 13 residues. V was clipped by 3 bases and J by 3 bases, with 9 bases between them. Germline-derived CDR1 and CDR2 are SNHLY and FYNNEI. In DNA, the CDR3 is TGTGCCAGCAGTGATTTCGGACTCTACGAGCAGTACTTC. It codes for CASSDFGLYEQYF.

V and J are TRBV5-4 and TRBJ1-1, with 8 positions matching TRBD1. The germline V gene has CDR1 SGHNT and CDR2 YYREEE (reference sequence). Trimming at V came to 4 bases and at J to 10 bases, leaving 12 bases not matched to a gene. This CDR3 comprises 14 residues. The CDR3 DNA follows: TGTGCCAGCAGCGATCTGGACAGGGCGACGGCAGCTTTCTTT. Residues: CASSDLDRATAAFF.

The chain carries TRBV12-3 or TRBV12-4 and TRBJ1-5; no clear D. The CDR3 has 13 residues. The V end was cut by 5 bases, the J end by 7 bases, with 12 bases between. CDR3 region: CASSANKGQPQHF. CDR3 nucleotide sequence: TGTGCCAGCAGTGCCAATAAAGGACAGCCCCAGCATTTT.

The chain has TRBV18 and TRBJ2-7; 7 positions agree with TRBD1. This CDR3 has 15 residues. Germline V gene data show CDR1 as KGHSH and CDR2 as LQKENI. The J segment lost 0 bases and the V segment lost 3 bases, leaving 5 bases of the junction unmatched. In DNA, the CDR3 is TGTGCCAGCTCACCGGGACAGACGAGCTCCTACGAGCAGTACTTC. Protein: CASSPGQTSSYEQYF.

The rearrangement uses TRBV29-1 and TRBJ2-1, with 7 nucleotides matching TRBD2. Trimming at V came to 2 bases and at J to 4 bases, leaving 2 bases not matched to a gene. The germline V gene encodes CDR1 SQVTM and CDR2 ANQGSEA. This CDR3 region has 13 residues. The chain's CDR3 is CSVELGGYNEQFF. CDR3 in DNA: TGCAGCGTTGAATTGGGGGGGTACAATGAGCAGTTCTTC.

The rearrangement joins TRBV30 to TRBJ1-4; D unclear. Trimming removed 8 bases at V and 7 bases at J, with 17 bases between. The CDR3 is made up of 13 amino acids. Looked up from germline, CDR1 is GTSNPN and CDR2 is SVGIG (reference sequence). CDR3 residues: CAHSGPESEKLFF. In nucleotides, the CDR3 is TGTGCCCATTCGGGCCCAGAGAGTGAAAAACTGTTTTTT.

The J gene is TRBJ2-5, the V gene TRBV29-1, with 7 bases aligning to TRBD2. Germline-derived CDR1 and CDR2 are SQVTM and ANQGSEA. V lost 3 bases to trimming and J lost 1 base; unmatched junction nucleotides: 8. The CDR3 has 15 amino acids. The CDR3 coding sequence is TGCAGCGTTGATTCGGGCGGGGGTACCCAAGAGACCCAGTACTTC. The encoded protein is CSVDSGGGTQETQYF.

The CDR3 coding sequence is TGTGCCACCAGCAGTTACCCAGGGGGTTACGGCTACACCTTC. Translating gives CATSSYPGGYGYTF. V is TRBV15 and J is TRBJ1-2; 7 nucleotides align to TRBD1. The CDR3 has 14 residues. V shed 3 bases, J shed 8 bases, and the junction held 9 bases outside the gene matches. Germline lookup yields CDR1 LNHNV and CDR2 YYDKDF (reference sequence).

This clone was picked up many times. The rearrangement joins TRBV14 to TRBJ2-5; D is unresolved. The CDR3 runs 12 residues. The V and J ends lost 4 bases and 5 bases respectively, with 8 bases between them. Germline V lookup: CDR1 SGHDN, CDR2 FVKESK. CDR3 nucleotide sequence: TGTGCCAGCAGCCCACGTGGGGAGACCCAGTACTTC. This translates into CASSPRGETQYF.

The chain joins TRBV7-2 to TRBJ1-3; TRBD1 agrees at 7 bases. From germline, CDR1 is SGHTA and CDR2 FQGNSA. The junction had 6 bases not matched to a gene; V was cut back by 3 bases and J by 4 bases. The CDR3 is 15 amino acids. The chain's CDR3 is CASSLTGSDGNTIYF. For the CDR3, the DNA is TGTGCCAGCAGCTTGACAGGGTCTGACGGAAACACCATATATTTT.

V is TRBV19 and J is TRBJ1-2, with 7 bases matching TRBD1. Trimming removed 11 bases from V and 7 bases from J; junction bases left unmatched: 10. Germline V gene lookup returns CDR1 LNHDA and CDR2 SQIVND (reference sequence). The CDR3 has 12 amino acids. The CDR3 coding sequence is TGTGCCTCTACGACAGGGACGTTTGGCTACACCTTC. It is translated as CASTTGTFGYTF.